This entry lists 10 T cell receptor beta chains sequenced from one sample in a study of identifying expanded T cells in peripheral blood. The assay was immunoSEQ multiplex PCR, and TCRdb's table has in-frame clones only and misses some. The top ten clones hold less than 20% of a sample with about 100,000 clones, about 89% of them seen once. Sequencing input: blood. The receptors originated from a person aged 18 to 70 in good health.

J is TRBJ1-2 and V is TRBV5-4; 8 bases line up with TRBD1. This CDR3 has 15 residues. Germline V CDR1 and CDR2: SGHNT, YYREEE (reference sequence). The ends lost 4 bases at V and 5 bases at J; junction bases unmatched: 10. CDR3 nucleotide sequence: TGTGCCAGCAGCCTGGACAGGGAGATCTCTTATGGCTACACCTTC. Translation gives CASSLDREISYGYTF.

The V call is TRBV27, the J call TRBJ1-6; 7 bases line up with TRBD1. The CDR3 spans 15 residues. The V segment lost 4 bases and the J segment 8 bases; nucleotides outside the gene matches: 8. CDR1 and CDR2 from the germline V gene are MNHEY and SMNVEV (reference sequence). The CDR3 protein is CASSSPTGNHSPLHF. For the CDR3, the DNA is TGTGCCAGCAGTTCCCCGACAGGGAACCATTCACCCCTCCACTTT.

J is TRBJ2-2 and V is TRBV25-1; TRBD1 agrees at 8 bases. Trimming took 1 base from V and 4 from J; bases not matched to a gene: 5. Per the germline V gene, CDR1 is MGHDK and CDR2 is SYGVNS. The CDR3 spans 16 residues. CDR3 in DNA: TGTGCCAGCAGTGAATCACAGGGGGACCCCACCGGGGAGCTGTTTTTT. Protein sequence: CASSESQGDPTGELFF. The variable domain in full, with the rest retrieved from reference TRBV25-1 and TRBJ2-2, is EADIYQTPRYLVIGTGKKITLECSQTMGHDKMYWYQQDPGMELHLIHYSYGVNSTEKGDLSSESTVSRIRTEHFPLTLESARPSHTSQYLCASSESQGDPTGELFFGEGSRLTVL.

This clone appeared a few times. The CDR3 sequence: CNGAGGDEKLFF. DNA for the CDR3: TGCAACGGCGCGGGGGGGGATGAAAAACTGTTTTTT. The chain uses TRBV29-1 and TRBJ1-4; a possible D gene is TRBD1 (5 bases). CDR3 size: 12 residues. Germline CDR1 and CDR2: SQVTM and ANQGSEA. Complete variable domain (other parts from reference TRBV29-1 and TRBJ1-4): SAVISQKPSRDICQRGTSLTIQCQVDSQVTMMFWYRQQPGQSLTLIATANQGSEATYESGFVIDKFPISRPNLTFSTLTVSNMSPEDSSIYLCNGAGGDEKLFFGSGTQLSVL.

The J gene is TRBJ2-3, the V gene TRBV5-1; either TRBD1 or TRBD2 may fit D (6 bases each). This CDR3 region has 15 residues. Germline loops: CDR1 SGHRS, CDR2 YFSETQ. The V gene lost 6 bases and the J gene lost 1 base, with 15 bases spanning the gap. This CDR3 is CASTPPEGGTDTQYF. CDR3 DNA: TGCGCCAGCACTCCCCCGGAGGGGGGCACAGATACGCAGTATTTT.

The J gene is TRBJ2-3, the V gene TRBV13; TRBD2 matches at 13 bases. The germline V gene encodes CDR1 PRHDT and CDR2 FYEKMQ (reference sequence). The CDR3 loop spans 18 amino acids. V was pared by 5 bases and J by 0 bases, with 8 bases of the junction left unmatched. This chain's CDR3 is CASSPTSGGAGSTDTQYF. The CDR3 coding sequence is TGTGCCAGCAGCCCAACTAGCGGGGGGGCCGGTAGCACAGATACGCAGTATTTT. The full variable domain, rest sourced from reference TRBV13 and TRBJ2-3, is AAGVIQSPRHLIKEKRETATLKCYPIPRHDTVYWYQQGPGQDPQFLISFYEKMQSDKGSIPDRFSAQQFSDYHSELNMSSLELGDSALYFCASSPTSGGAGSTDTQYFGPGTRLTVL.

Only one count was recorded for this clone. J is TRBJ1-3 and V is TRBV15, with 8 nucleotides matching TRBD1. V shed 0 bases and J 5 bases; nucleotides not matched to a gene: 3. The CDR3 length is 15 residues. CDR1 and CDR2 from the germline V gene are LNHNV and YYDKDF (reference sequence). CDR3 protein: CATSRDRGQRNTIYF. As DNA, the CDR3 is TGTGCCACCAGCAGAGACAGGGGGCAGAGAAACACCATATATTTT.

The CDR3: CATSRDGTSHYGYTF. The CDR3 nucleotides read TGTGCCACCAGCAGAGATGGAACGTCCCACTATGGCTACACCTTC. The rearrangement joins TRBV15 to TRBJ1-2; D gene uncertain. The germline gives CDR1 LNHNV, CDR2 YYDKDF (reference sequence). The CDR3 runs to 15 residues. V was trimmed by 0 bases and J by 3 bases, leaving 11 bases between them.

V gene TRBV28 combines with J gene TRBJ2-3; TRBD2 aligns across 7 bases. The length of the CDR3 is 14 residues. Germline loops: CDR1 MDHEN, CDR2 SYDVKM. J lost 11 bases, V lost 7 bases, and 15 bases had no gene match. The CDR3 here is CASIQTSRGSGQYF. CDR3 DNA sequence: TGTGCCAGCATCCAGACTAGCCGAGGTAGTGGGCAGTATTTT.

The CDR3 protein is CASSSRTGFGGTDTQYF. The DNA of the CDR3 is TGTGCCAGCAGCTCCAGGACAGGGTTCGGGGGCACAGATACGCAGTATTTT. The rearrangement joins TRBV7-7 to TRBJ2-3; 8 positions agree with TRBD1. Germline V lookup: CDR1 SSHAT, CDR2 FNYEAQ (reference sequence). J lost 1 base, V lost 4 bases, and 10 bases had no gene match. This CDR3 is built from 17 residues. Supplemented by reference TRBV7-7 and TRBJ2-3, the full variable domain reads GAGVSQSPRYKVTKRGQDVTLRCDPISSHATLYWYQQALGQGPEFLTYFNYEAQPDKSGLPSDRFSAERPEGSISTLTIQRTEQRDSAMYRCASSSRTGFGGTDTQYFGPGTRLTVL.